The 30 T cell receptor beta chains in this list originate from one sample, sequenced in a study of T-cell memory formation after mild COVID-19. TCRdb reanalysed the 5' RACE reads using MiXCR and keeps one entry per CDR3 protein. Of 470,000 or so distinct CDR3 sequences listed, over 15% are singletons. The specimen was PBMCs or a T cell subset sorted from them (not recorded which). The receptor set was obtained from an adult woman who had mild COVID-19 (a few samples of this study predate the infection). Cell type and time point are not known.

The V and J genes are TRBV19 and TRBJ2-7; weak D call: TRBD2 (5 bases). V lost 5 bases to trimming and J lost 10 bases, with 18 bases between them. The CDR3 is 13 amino acids. CDR1 LNHDA and CDR2 SQIVND come from the germline V gene (reference sequence). This CDR3 reads CASSESSYFAQYF. The CDR3 coding sequence is TGTGCCAGTAGTGAGTCTAGCTATTTCGCCCAGTACTTC. The whole variable domain, filled in from reference TRBV19 and TRBJ2-7, reads DGGITQSPKYLFRKEGQNVTLSCEQNLNHDAMYWYRQDPGQGLRLIYYSQIVNDFQKGDIAEGYSVSREKKESFPLTVTSAQKNPTAFYLCASSESSYFAQYFGPGTRLTVT.

The table lists this clonotype with a few counts. The chain employs TRBV9 and TRBJ1-1; D might be TRBD1 (6 bases). CDR1 and CDR2 (germline): SGDLS, YYNGEE. V lost 6 bases, J lost 4 bases, and 13 bases lay in between. This CDR3 spans 13 amino acids. For the CDR3, the DNA is TGTGCCAGCAACCCGACAGGTTTCACTGAAGCTTTCTTT. Residues: CASNPTGFTEAFF.

This clonotype was observed a handful of times. The J gene is TRBJ2-3, the V gene TRBV29-1; D may correspond to TRBD1 or TRBD2 (6 bases each). From germline, CDR1 is SQVTM and CDR2 ANQGSEA. V lost 1 base and J lost 9, with 17 bases in between. The CDR3 is 14 residues long. CDR3 sequence reads: CSVEVPGAVRTQYF. CDR3 bases: TGCAGCGTTGAAGTTCCGGGGGCCGTCCGAACGCAGTATTTT.

The chain employs TRBV6-1 and TRBJ2-7, with TRBD2 identical over 9 bases. CDR3 size: 15 residues. Germline V gives CDR1 MNHNS, CDR2 SASEGT. V trimming: 2 bases; J trimming: 7 bases; junction bases outside the gene matches: 9. DNA of the CDR3: TGTGCCAGCAGTGAATTTGCGGGAGGGCCTGGTGAGCAGTACTTC. Protein product: CASSEFAGGPGEQYF.

A few counts support this clonotype. The gene calls are TRBV5-1 and TRBJ2-5; 8 positions match TRBD1. Trimming cost V 3 bases and J 2 bases; bases outside gene matches: 6. CDR1 and CDR2 from the germline V gene are SGHRS and YFSETQ. This CDR3 has 15 amino acids. CDR3 residues: CASSSIRQGQETQYF. The CDR3 DNA is TGCGCCAGCAGCTCTATCAGACAGGGGCAAGAGACCCAGTACTTC.

This clonotype was counted between two and nine times. The gene calls are TRBV9 and TRBJ2-1, with D possibly TRBD1 on 5 matching bases. Trimming cost V 0 bases and J 7 bases, with 11 bases left between them. This CDR3 has 14 amino acids. Germline lookup yields CDR1 SGDLS and CDR2 YYNGEE. The CDR3 here is CASSVGGRGNEQFF. CDR3 bases: TGTGCCAGCAGCGTAGGAGGTAGGGGAAATGAGCAGTTCTTC.

The chain is built from TRBV2 and TRBJ1-2; D is ambiguous. Germline V gene lookup returns CDR1 SNHLY and CDR2 FYNNEI. This CDR3 region has 13 residues. V lost 5 bases and J 8 bases, leaving 15 bases between the germline ends. The CDR3 region has the DNA TGTGCCAGCAGTATATTCCCTCCGCGGGGCTACACCTTC. It encodes CASSIFPPRGYTF.

This chain connects TRBV29-1 to TRBJ2-7; no firm D call. The germline V gene has CDR1 SQVTM and CDR2 ANQGSEA. The CDR3 runs 16 residues. Trimming removed 1 base at V and 8 bases at J, with 24 bases between. CDR3 coding DNA: TGCAGCGTTGAAGGCCTTGGGCCGTCCAAGGCTGGGCAGCAGTACTTC. Amino acids: CSVEGLGPSKAGQQYF.

The chain links TRBV5-1 to TRBJ1-2; D is perhaps TRBD1 (5 bases). The V end was cut by 1 base, the J end by 2 bases, with 12 bases between. Per germline, CDR1 SGHRS and CDR2 YFSETQ. The CDR3 consists of 15 residues. The DNA for the CDR3 is TGCGCCAGCAGCTTGAGTGCCCGGGGCAACTATGGCTACACCTTC. Residues: CASSLSARGNYGYTF.

The rearrangement uses TRBV12-3 or TRBV12-4 and TRBJ2-5; possibly TRBD1 for D (6 bases). V gave up 4 bases and J gave up 7 bases, with 16 bases separating them. CDR3 length: 14 residues. The CDR3 coding sequence is TGTGCCAGCAGTTCCGCACAGGGAGAGGGGACCCAGTACTTC. It is translated as CASSSAQGEGTQYF.

This clonotype was counted ten times or more. V and J are TRBV7-9 and TRBJ2-5; D is unresolved. Trimming cost V 1 base and J 4 bases, with 7 bases left between them. The length of the CDR3 is 13 residues. Germline CDR1 SEHNR, CDR2 FQNEAQ (reference sequence). The CDR3 is CASSLGASETQYF. CDR3 nucleotide sequence: TGTGCCAGCAGCTTAGGGGCATCAGAGACCCAGTACTTC.

This clonotype was observed a handful of times. The chain recombines TRBV18 with TRBJ1-1; D not certain. The CDR3 is 17 residues long. Deletions cut 2 bases from V and 3 bases from J, with 19 bases between. Germline CDR1 is KGHSH and CDR2 is LQKENI. The CDR3 DNA sequence: TGTGCCAGCTCACCAAGGAGGTCATTCGGGAGGGACACTGAAGCTTTCTTT. Its translation: CASSPRRSFGRDTEAFF.

The chain links TRBV24-1 to TRBJ1-2; D is possibly TRBD1 (5 bases). This CDR3 region has 13 residues. In germline, CDR1 is KGHDR, CDR2 SFDVKD. V lost 1 base to trimming and J lost 8 bases, with 10 bases between them. In nucleotides, the CDR3 is TGTGCCACCAGTGATTTCTGGGGCAGCGGCTACACCTTC. Protein sequence: CATSDFWGSGYTF.

The chain combines TRBV5-1 with TRBJ2-3; tentatively, D is TRBD1 or TRBD2 (5 bases each). Trimming pared 4 bases from V and 1 base from J, leaving 22 bases between. Germline CDR1 is SGHRS and CDR2 is YFSETQ. The CDR3 extends over 18 amino acids. The CDR3 DNA sequence: TGCGCCAGCAGCCGGGACCCCCGTCACTCCGAGGGCACAGATACGCAGTATTTT. It is translated as CASSRDPRHSEGTDTQYF.

The genes are TRBV9 and TRBJ2-7; D uncertain. CDR1 is SGDLS and CDR2 is YYNGEE in the germline V gene. Trimming cost V 4 bases and J 0 bases, with 8 bases left between them. This CDR3 is built from 13 residues. The CDR3 reads CASSSDPSYEQYF. CDR3 coding DNA: TGTGCCAGCAGCTCGGACCCCTCCTACGAGCAGTACTTC.

This clonotype was counted between two and nine times. The rearrangement joins TRBV7-9 to TRBJ2-4; 8 bases are a match to TRBD1. Germline trimming cut 5 bases from V and 0 bases from J; bases unmatched to any gene: 6. The CDR3 loop spans 16 amino acids. In germline, CDR1 is SEHNR, CDR2 FQNEAQ (reference sequence). This CDR3 is CASSPWTGLAKNIQYF. CDR3 nucleotide sequence: TGTGCCAGCAGCCCGTGGACAGGGCTAGCCAAAAACATTCAGTACTTC.

In DNA form, the CDR3 reads TGTGCCAGTAGTATTGTAGGGTCTTCCTACGAGCAGTACTTC. This gives the protein CASSIVGSSYEQYF. This sequence joins TRBV19 and TRBJ2-7, with D unclear. V gave up 3 bases and J gave up 1 base, with 10 bases separating them. The CDR3 is 14 amino acids. CDR1 is LNHDA, CDR2 SQIVND, per germline (reference sequence).

This clonotype occurred many times. This chain joins TRBV20-1 and TRBJ1-5; D remains ambiguous. Trimming removed 1 base at V and 1 base at J, with 8 bases between. CDR3 length equals 14 residues. Germline V gene lookup returns CDR1 DFQATT and CDR2 SNEGSKA (reference sequence). In DNA form, the CDR3 reads TGCAGTGCTAGAGCCGACATGAGCAATCAGCCCCAGCATTTT. Encoded protein: CSARADMSNQPQHF.

This clonotype was counted at least ten times. This chain connects TRBV7-9 to TRBJ1-2; D is uncertain. The length of the CDR3 is 11 residues. Germline V gene lookup returns CDR1 SEHNR and CDR2 FQNEAQ (reference sequence). V lost 5 bases and J 14 bases, leaving 15 bases between the germline ends. CDR3 DNA sequence: TGTGCCAGCAGCGGAACGGTTGAGTGGACCTTC. As protein: CASSGTVEWTF.

This clonotype was seen a handful of times. The chain couples TRBV20-1 to TRBJ2-1; D remains ambiguous. CDR3 length equals 11 residues. The V end lost 6 bases, the J end lost 5 bases, and 8 bases lay between the germline ends. The germline CDR1 and CDR2 sequences are DFQATT and SNEGSKA (reference sequence). The CDR3 protein is CSAISHNEQFF. DNA for the CDR3: TGCAGTGCCATCAGTCACAATGAGCAGTTCTTC.

There are many counts of this clonotype. V is TRBV7-2 and J is TRBJ2-1; 7 positions agree with TRBD2. J was trimmed by 0 bases and V by 1 base; bases with no gene match: 6. CDR3 length equals 17 residues. The germline gives CDR1 SGHTA, CDR2 FQGNSA. CDR3 region: CASSLGIAGSSYNEQFF. The DNA of the CDR3 is TGTGCCAGCAGCTTAGGAATAGCGGGCAGCTCCTACAATGAGCAGTTCTTC.

This clonotype was observed a handful of times. V is TRBV6-2 or TRBV6-3 and J is TRBJ1-2; D is unresolved. The V gene lost 3 bases and the J gene lost 6 bases, with 11 bases spanning the gap. Germline V lookup: CDR1 MNHEY, CDR2 SVGEGT. The CDR3 runs to 13 residues. CDR3 sequence (DNA): TGTGCCAGCAGTTATTTACCCGCCGATGGCTACACCTTC. This codes for CASSYLPADGYTF.

This clonotype was seen more than once but under ten times. The chain has TRBV4-2 and TRBJ2-2; a possible D gene is TRBD2 (5 bases). Germline CDR1 is LGHNA and CDR2 is YNFKEQ. CDR3 size: 15 residues. Trimming cost V 4 bases and J 6 bases, with 15 bases left between them. CDR3 sequence: CASSPTRAGAGELFF. The CDR3 DNA sequence: TGTGCCAGCAGCCCCACCCGGGCCGGGGCCGGGGAGCTGTTTTTT.

The rearrangement joins TRBV10-3 to TRBJ2-3; D remains unclear. Germline CDR1 and CDR2: ENHRY and SYGVKD. V was trimmed by 7 bases and J by 4 bases, leaving 6 bases between them. CDR3 length: 11 residues. The CDR3 DNA reads as TGTGCCATCACGGACGCAGATACGCAGTATTTT. It yields the protein CAITDADTQYF.

This clonotype turned up a few times. Here the CDR3 DNA reads TGTGCCAGTAGTATAACAGGGGGCAATCAGCCCCAGCATTTT. It is translated as CASSITGGNQPQHF. V is TRBV19 and J is TRBJ1-5, with TRBD1 identical over 7 bases. This CDR3 has 14 residues. Germline assignment: CDR1 LNHDA and CDR2 SQIVND (reference sequence). The ends lost 2 bases at V and 2 bases at J; junction bases unmatched: 0.

This clonotype has a handful of counts. V usage is TRBV5-4 and J usage is TRBJ2-2; perhaps TRBD2 as D (5 bases). The V and J ends lost 2 bases and 2 bases respectively, with 10 bases between them. The CDR3 has 15 amino acids. Germline V lookup: CDR1 SGHNT, CDR2 YYREEE (reference sequence). The CDR3 nucleotides read TGTGCCAGCAGCTTATACGGGGTAAACACCGGGGAGCTGTTTTTT. Amino acids: CASSLYGVNTGELFF.

The chain uses TRBV24-1 and TRBJ1-1, with TRBD1 as a possible D gene (5 bases). The CDR3 runs to 13 residues. Deletions cut 1 base from V and 6 bases from J, with 8 bases between. Germline CDR1 reads KGHDR; CDR2 reads SFDVKD. CDR3 DNA sequence: TGTGCCACCAGTGATTTTTTGGGGGCTGAAGCTTTCTTT. Amino acid sequence: CATSDFLGAEAFF.

The V and J genes are TRBV7-8 and TRBJ2-5; 10 nucleotides line up with TRBD1. The CDR3 consists of 15 residues. V lost 5 bases to trimming and J lost 5 bases; unmatched junction nucleotides: 8. CDR1 SGHVS and CDR2 FQNEAQ come from the germline V gene. Written as DNA, the CDR3 is TGTGCCAGCAGCGCAGACAGGGGGCTTGGGGAGACCCAGTACTTC. This translates into CASSADRGLGETQYF.

In this sample, this clonotype turned up a few times. The J gene is TRBJ2-7, the V gene TRBV20-1, with a weak D call TRBD1 (6 bases). This CDR3 has 10 amino acids. Germline CDR1 reads DFQATT; CDR2 reads SNEGSKA (reference sequence). V gave up 5 bases and J gave up 6 bases, with 8 bases separating them. CDR3 bases: TGCAGTGCTGAAGGGGGCGAGCAGTACTTC. It codes for CSAEGGEQYF.

Only a few counts were recorded for this clonotype. V usage is TRBV12-3 or TRBV12-4 and J usage is TRBJ2-7; 12 bases are a match to TRBD1. Losses at the gene ends were 5 bases for V and 6 bases for J; bases not matched to a gene: 8. The CDR3 runs to 15 residues. DNA of the CDR3: TGTGCCAGCAGTCGCCCCGGGACAGGGGGCAGCGAGCAGTACTTC. Its translation is CASSRPGTGGSEQYF.